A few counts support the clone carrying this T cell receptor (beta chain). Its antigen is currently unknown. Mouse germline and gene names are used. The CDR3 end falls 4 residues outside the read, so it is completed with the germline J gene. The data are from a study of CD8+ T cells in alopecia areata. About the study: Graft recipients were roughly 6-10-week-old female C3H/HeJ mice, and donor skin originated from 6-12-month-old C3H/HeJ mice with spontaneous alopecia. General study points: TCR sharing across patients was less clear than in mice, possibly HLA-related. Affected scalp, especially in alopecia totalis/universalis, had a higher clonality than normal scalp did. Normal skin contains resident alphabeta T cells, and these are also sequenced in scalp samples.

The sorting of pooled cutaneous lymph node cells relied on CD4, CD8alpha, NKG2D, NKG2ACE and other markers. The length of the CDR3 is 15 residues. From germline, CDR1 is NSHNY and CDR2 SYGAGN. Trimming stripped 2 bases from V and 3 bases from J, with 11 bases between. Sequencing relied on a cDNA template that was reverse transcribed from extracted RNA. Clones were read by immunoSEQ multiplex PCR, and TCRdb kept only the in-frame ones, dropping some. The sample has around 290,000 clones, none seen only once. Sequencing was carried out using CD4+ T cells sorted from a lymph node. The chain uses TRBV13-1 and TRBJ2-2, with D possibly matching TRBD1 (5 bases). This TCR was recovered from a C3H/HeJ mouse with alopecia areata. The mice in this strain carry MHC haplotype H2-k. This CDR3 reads CASSERRGDTGQLYF. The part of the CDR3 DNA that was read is TGTGCCAGCAGTGAAAGGAGGGGAGACACCGGG.